The entry that follows covers one TCR beta chain sequence. The source of the sample is a study of blood T cell repertoires in COVID-19. Study background: Acute-phase and convalescent COVID-19 samples originated in the United States, Italy and Spain. In each case, the material was cDNA or gDNA derived from T cells, B-cell-depleted T cells, or PBMCs.

V lost 3 bases to trimming and J lost 6 bases, with 14 bases between them. Germline V gene sequence: CDR1 KGHSH, CDR2 LQKENI. This CDR3 has 14 residues. Original processing methods: Amplification of reference gene primers was used by the study to estimate nucleated cell counts. Assay used: immunoSEQ multiplex PCR; TCRdb lists only in-frame clones, some missing. The V and J calls and clone size come from that table; D and trimming were worked out from the DNA. There are around 260,000 clones in the sample; roughly 88% occur only once, and about 0.9% lies in the top ten. V usage is TRBV18 and J usage is TRBJ1-2; no definite D call. The sequence derives from a human donor with COVID-19, enrolled during active disease. The donor label of this sample is uncertain. Material for sequencing was peripheral blood. The CDR3, as DNA: TGTGCCAGCTCACCCTCTGGAGGGTCTGATGGCTACACCTTC. Translation gives CASSPSGGSDGYTF.